The present TCR beta chain was sequenced within a study of T cell repertoires in cytomegalovirus infection. At the level of the study: Indicated by public TCR beta signatures were CMV infection and matching HLA type.

The sample holds many counts of this clonotype. V shed 1 base and J shed 6 bases, with 9 bases lying between them. The CDR3 spans 13 residues. Using its own MiXCR run on the reads, TCRdb lists one record per CDR3 protein. The data contain around 130,000 distinct CDR3 sequences, 8.8% of them singletons. Sequencing input: PBMCs. The source of this sequence is a human donor in good health (CMV status not recorded). Some clones in this sample may be carry-over from other donors' samples. The V and J genes are TRBV12-3 or TRBV12-4 and TRBJ1-2; D may be TRBD1 (5 bases). The CDR3 DNA reads TGTGCCAGCAGTTTAGGGTTAGGGGATGGCTACACCTTC. Translation gives CASSLGLGDGYTF.